These 21 T cell receptor beta chains came from one sample sequenced in a study of shared clonotypes between healthy human individuals. Using immunoSEQ multiplex PCR, the repertoire was profiled, and TCRdb retains in-frame clones only, with some absent. Here the sample spans roughly 2,300,000 clones, 80% to 95% being singletons. The sequenced sample consisted of naive CD4+ T cells from PBMCs. Sample subset: CD45RA+ positively selected. These receptors originate from a man in his late teens or twenties in good health. Some clones in this sample may be carry-over from other donors' samples.

About this clone itself: Distinct nucleotide sequences in the sample also encode this CDR3. The chain employs TRBV6-5 and TRBJ2-7; 8 positions match TRBD1. The CDR3 is made up of 14 amino acids. The germline CDR1 and CDR2 sequences are MNHEY and SVGAGI. The J segment lost 3 bases and the V segment lost 5 bases, leaving 6 bases of the junction unmatched. CDR3 DNA: TGTGCCAGCAGTACGCGACAGGGGAGCTACGAGCAGTACTTC. This translates into CASSTRQGSYEQYF.

The rearrangement links TRBV6-1 to TRBJ1-5, with D perhaps TRBD1 (5 bases). Between the trimmed V and J ends, which lost 4 bases and 2 bases, there was a span of 12 bases. The CDR3 runs to 15 residues. Germline lookup yields CDR1 MNHNS and CDR2 SASEGT. CDR3 sequence reads: CASSGEGLGNQPQHF. The DNA for the CDR3 is TGTGCCAGCAGTGGGGAGGGGCTGGGCAATCAGCCCCAGCATTTT.

The rearrangement joins TRBV4-1 to TRBJ1-2, with a tentative D call TRBD1 (5 bases). The length of the CDR3 is 15 residues. The V gene's germline CDR1 is MGHRA and CDR2 YSYEKL. The germline V and J ends were trimmed by 4 bases and 2 bases, with 14 bases remaining between them. As DNA, the CDR3 is TGCGCCAGCAGCCGTAGGGACGGATTAAACTATGGCTACACCTTC. This encodes CASSRRDGLNYGYTF.

The V call is TRBV18, the J call TRBJ2-5; 7 bases agree with TRBD1. V dropped 6 bases and J dropped 3; count of bases not matched to a gene: 7. Germline V gives CDR1 KGHSH, CDR2 LQKENI. The CDR3 runs to 14 residues. For the CDR3, the DNA is TGTGCCAGCTCCTCTGACAGGGTTAAAGAGACCCAGTACTTC. Its protein is CASSSDRVKETQYF.

The genes are TRBV7-3 and TRBJ2-1; D might be TRBD2 (6 bases). Trimming cost V 0 bases and J 7 bases, with 13 bases left between them. The V gene's germline CDR1 is SGHTA and CDR2 FQGTGA. CDR3 length: 15 residues. In nucleotides, the CDR3 is TGTGCCAGCAGCTTAACTAGCGGCCTGGGAAATGAGCAGTTCTTC. Its protein product is CASSLTSGLGNEQFF.

This rearrangement joins TRBV27 to TRBJ2-7; a possible D gene is TRBD1 (6 bases). Trimming stripped 3 bases from V and 4 bases from J, with 19 bases between. The CDR3 extends over 16 amino acids. Per germline, CDR1 MNHEY and CDR2 SMNVEV (reference sequence). The CDR3 coding sequence is TGTGCCAGCAGTTTGTCAGGGGCCATCTCCCAATACGAGCAGTACTTC. It yields the protein CASSLSGAISQYEQYF.

This rearrangement joins TRBV30 to TRBJ1-3; D gene ambiguous. CDR1 and CDR2 (germline): GTSNPN, SVGIG (reference sequence). This CDR3 region has 12 residues. With 5 bases removed from V and 4 bases from J, the gap between germline ends came to 9 bases. For the CDR3, the DNA is TGTGCCTGGGCTCCGGGGGGAAACACCATATATTTT. This translates into CAWAPGGNTIYF.

The CDR3 is CASSSGLAYNEQFF. CDR3 in DNA: TGTGCCAGCAGTTCGGGACTAGCCTACAATGAGCAGTTCTTC. The chain joins TRBV5-5 to TRBJ2-1; 8 bases align to TRBD2. From germline, CDR1 is SGHKS and CDR2 YYEKEE (reference sequence). This CDR3 has 14 residues. The trim removed 5 bases at V and 2 bases at J, leaving 3 bases unmatched.

This clone was seen a handful of times. This chain joins TRBV19 and TRBJ1-5; 10 bases line up with TRBD1. Germline trimming cut 7 bases from V and 2 bases from J; bases unmatched to any gene: 8. Germline CDR1 reads LNHDA; CDR2 reads SQIVND (reference sequence). This CDR3 has 16 amino acids. The CDR3 reads CASTHSGTGGNQPQHF. Written as DNA, the CDR3 is TGTGCCAGTACCCATTCCGGGACAGGGGGCAATCAGCCCCAGCATTTT.

The rearrangement joins TRBV19 to TRBJ1-5; D perhaps matches TRBD1 (5 bases). The CDR3 extends over 15 amino acids. From germline, CDR1 is LNHDA and CDR2 SQIVND (reference sequence). V lost 8 bases and J 6 bases, leaving 20 bases between the germline ends. Here the CDR3 DNA reads TGTGCCAGTCGTCCCGGGACCAGTGTAGTTCAGCCCCAGCATTTT. It specifies CASRPGTSVVQPQHF.

This chain connects TRBV18 to TRBJ1-1; D ambiguous. V lost 5 bases to trimming and J lost 3 bases, with 10 bases between them. CDR1 KGHSH and CDR2 LQKENI come from the germline V gene. This CDR3 has 13 residues. CDR3 amino acids: CASSSGGDTEAFF. The CDR3, as DNA: TGTGCCAGCTCAAGCGGTGGAGACACTGAAGCTTTCTTT.

DNA of the CDR3: TGTGCCAGCAGCCAGGAAGCCAGAGAGCAGTTCTTC. This codes for CASSQEAREQFF. The rearrangement links TRBV5-4 to TRBJ2-1, with unresolved D. CDR3 length: 12 amino acids. Germline V gives CDR1 SGHNT, CDR2 YYREEE (reference sequence). V lost 4 bases, J lost 10 bases, and 12 bases lay in between.

This clone was counted a single time. The V and J genes are TRBV29-1 and TRBJ1-1; 9 bases fit TRBD1. Germline CDR1 SQVTM, CDR2 ANQGSEA. The CDR3 sequence is 15 residues long. With 4 bases clipped from V and 3 bases from J, the junction kept 9 bases outside the gene matches. The CDR3 nucleotides are TGCAGCGTTGGCCCTACAGGGGGCGCCGACACTGAAGCTTTCTTT. Its translation: CSVGPTGGADTEAFF.

V is TRBV2 and J is TRBJ1-4; possibly TRBD1 for D (5 bases). The CDR3 is 13 residues long. The germline CDR1 and CDR2 sequences are SNHLY and FYNNEI. V lost 9 bases, J lost 7 bases, and 15 bases lay in between. The CDR3 sequence is CASFRGIGEKLFF. The CDR3 region has the DNA TGTGCCAGTTTTAGGGGTATCGGTGAAAAACTGTTTTTT.

The chain combines TRBV5-4 with TRBJ2-3; the D gene is possibly TRBD2 (6 bases). The germline gives CDR1 SGHNT, CDR2 YYREEE (reference sequence). The CDR3 is 17 residues long. V was cut by 0 bases and J by 3 bases, with 17 bases left in between. The CDR3 DNA sequence: TGTGCCAGCAGCTTGGGGACGAGGACTATGTTGACAGATACGCAGTATTTT. Protein: CASSLGTRTMLTDTQYF.

The J gene is TRBJ2-7, the V gene TRBV6-1, with D perhaps TRBD2 (6 bases). The germline V and J ends were trimmed by 7 bases and 2 bases, with 15 bases remaining between them. This CDR3 is built from 14 residues. CDR1 is MNHNS, CDR2 SASEGT, per germline. The DNA of the CDR3 is TGTGCCAGCAAGTTTAGCGGTCTGACCTACGAGCAGTACTTC. Residues: CASKFSGLTYEQYF.

The V call is TRBV30, the J call TRBJ2-7; TRBD1 matches at 8 bases. From germline, CDR1 is GTSNPN and CDR2 SVGIG (reference sequence). The CDR3 runs to 14 residues. V shed 1 base, J shed 2 bases, and the junction held 4 bases outside the gene matches. CDR3 sequence reads: CAWSGPGGPYEQYF. CDR3 DNA: TGTGCCTGGAGTGGGCCAGGGGGCCCCTACGAGCAGTACTTC.

This chain connects TRBV5-1 to TRBJ2-1, with 14 bases matching TRBD2. The CDR3 has 15 residues. CDR1 is SGHRS, CDR2 YFSETQ, per germline. After removal of 4 bases from V and 5 bases from J, the junction contained 2 bases not matched to a gene. CDR3 loop: CASSQGLAGDNEQFF. The CDR3, as DNA: TGCGCCAGCAGCCAGGGACTAGCGGGAGACAATGAGCAGTTCTTC.

This sequence joins TRBV28 and TRBJ1-5, with D unresolved. V was shortened by 7 bases and J by 0 bases, with 19 bases between the two germline ends. CDR1 is MDHEN and CDR2 is SYDVKM in the germline V gene. CDR3 length equals 17 residues. CDR3 bases: TGTGCCAGCACCCCCGTTGTGGGCGCATATAGCAATCAGCCCCAGCATTTT. This codes for CASTPVVGAYSNQPQHF.

This rearrangement joins TRBV9 to TRBJ1-2; tentative D call: TRBD1 (5 bases). The CDR3 spans 16 residues. Deletions cut 0 bases from V and 4 bases from J, with 16 bases between. Germline V gene data show CDR1 as SGDLS and CDR2 as YYNGEE. The CDR3 DNA reads as TGTGCCAGCAGCGTAGCCATTCGCGGGGGAGTCTATGGCTACACCTTC. It specifies CASSVAIRGGVYGYTF.

The sample holds one count of this clone. The rearrangement links TRBV29-1 to TRBJ2-3; D gene uncertain. The germline V gene encodes CDR1 SQVTM and CDR2 ANQGSEA. CDR3 size: 16 residues. Trimming shortened V by 4 bases and J by 2 bases, and 19 bases separated the two germline ends. In DNA, the CDR3 is TGCAGCGTTGCCCCTTCGGGCAGTAAAACCACAGATACGCAGTATTTT. It is translated as CSVAPSGSKTTDTQYF.